This TCR beta chain appears in the sequencing data of a study of T cells after posttransplantation cyclophosphamide. Findings of the study overall: Recipient CMV seropositivity and CMV reactivation strongly tracked TRB clonality. Tissue-infiltrating T cells from skin or gut overlapped little with blood T cells. Donor-recipient repertoire similarity was low at 1-2 months, rising over year one.

CDR3 size: 16 residues. The V and J ends lost 3 bases and 3 bases, in that order; junction bases with no gene match: 5. Germline assignment: CDR1 MNHNS and CDR2 SASEGT. This related bone marrow graft donor gave peripheral blood on the day of marrow donation. Ten or more counts support this clone. Its specificity is unknown. Clones were sequenced by immunoSEQ multiplex PCR, and TCRdb holds only the in-frame ones, with some missing. This repertoire holds fewer than 35,000 clones, and none appear only once. Sequences were obtained from PBMCs. The origin of this receptor is a woman aged 55-70 years in good health, CMV-negative, and a related stem cell transplant donor. The chain employs TRBV6-1 and TRBJ2-6, with 7 nucleotides matching TRBD2. The CDR3 nucleotides read TGTGCCAGCAGTGAGGGGCGGGGGAATGGGGCCAACGTCCTGACTTTC. As protein: CASSEGRGNGANVLTF.